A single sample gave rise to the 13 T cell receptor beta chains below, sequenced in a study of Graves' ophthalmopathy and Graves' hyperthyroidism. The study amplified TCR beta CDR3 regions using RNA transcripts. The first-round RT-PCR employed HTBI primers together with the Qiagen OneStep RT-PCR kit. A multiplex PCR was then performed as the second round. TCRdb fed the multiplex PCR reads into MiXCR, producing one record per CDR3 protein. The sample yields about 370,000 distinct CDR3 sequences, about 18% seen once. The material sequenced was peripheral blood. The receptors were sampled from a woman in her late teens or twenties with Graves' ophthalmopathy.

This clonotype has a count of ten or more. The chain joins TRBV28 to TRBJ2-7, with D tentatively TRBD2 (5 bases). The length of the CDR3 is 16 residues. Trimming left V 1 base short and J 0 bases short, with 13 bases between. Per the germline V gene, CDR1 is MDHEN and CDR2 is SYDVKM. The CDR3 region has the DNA TGTGCCAGCAGTTTATCGGGGAGCTATAGCTCCTACGAGCAGTACTTC. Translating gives CASSLSGSYSSYEQYF. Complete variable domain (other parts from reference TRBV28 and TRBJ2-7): DVKVTQSSRYLVKRTGEKVFLECVQDMDHENMFWYRQDPGLGLRLIYFSYDVKMKEKGDIPEGYSVSREKKERFSLILESASTNQTSMYLCASSLSGSYSSYEQYFGPGTRLTVT.

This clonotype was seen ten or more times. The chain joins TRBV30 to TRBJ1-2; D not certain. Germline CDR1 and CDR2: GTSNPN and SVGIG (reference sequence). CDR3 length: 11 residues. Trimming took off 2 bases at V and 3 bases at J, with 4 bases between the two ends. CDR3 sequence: CAWSKDYGYTF. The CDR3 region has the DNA TGTGCCTGGAGTAAAGACTATGGCTACACCTTC.

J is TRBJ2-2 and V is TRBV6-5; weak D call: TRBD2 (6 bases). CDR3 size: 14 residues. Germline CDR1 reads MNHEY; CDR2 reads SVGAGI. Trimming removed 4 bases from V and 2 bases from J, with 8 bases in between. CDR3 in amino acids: CASSWTINTGELFF. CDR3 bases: TGTGCCAGCAGTTGGACTATTAACACCGGGGAGCTGTTTTTT.

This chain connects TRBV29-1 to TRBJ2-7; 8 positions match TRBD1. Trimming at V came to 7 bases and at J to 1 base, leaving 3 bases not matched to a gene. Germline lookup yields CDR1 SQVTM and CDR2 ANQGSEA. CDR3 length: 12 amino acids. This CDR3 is CSAQGASYEQYF. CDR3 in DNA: TGCAGCGCGCAGGGGGCGTCCTACGAGCAGTACTTC.

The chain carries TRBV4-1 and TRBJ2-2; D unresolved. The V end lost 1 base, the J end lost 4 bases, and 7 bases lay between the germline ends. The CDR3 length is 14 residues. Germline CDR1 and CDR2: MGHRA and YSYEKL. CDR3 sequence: CASSQGKGTGELFF. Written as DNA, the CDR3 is TGCGCCAGCAGCCAAGGAAAAGGCACCGGGGAGCTGTTTTTT.

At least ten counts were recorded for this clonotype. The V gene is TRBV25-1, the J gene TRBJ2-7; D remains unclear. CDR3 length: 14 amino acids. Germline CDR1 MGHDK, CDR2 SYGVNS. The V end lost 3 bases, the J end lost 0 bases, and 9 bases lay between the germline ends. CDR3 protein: CASSDPGGSYEQYF. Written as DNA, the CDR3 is TGTGCCAGCAGTGATCCGGGCGGCTCCTACGAGCAGTACTTC.

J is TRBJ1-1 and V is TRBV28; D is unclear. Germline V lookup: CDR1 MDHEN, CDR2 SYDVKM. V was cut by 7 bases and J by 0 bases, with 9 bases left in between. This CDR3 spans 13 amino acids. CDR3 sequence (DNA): TGTGCCAGCAAGGTCGACCTGAACACTGAAGCTTTCTTT. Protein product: CASKVDLNTEAFF.

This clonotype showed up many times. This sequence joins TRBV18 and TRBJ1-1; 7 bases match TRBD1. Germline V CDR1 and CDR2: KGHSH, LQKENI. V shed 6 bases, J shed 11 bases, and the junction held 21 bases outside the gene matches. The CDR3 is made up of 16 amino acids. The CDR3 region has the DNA TGTGCCAGCTCCTCGGGAGGGGGCGCAGTCCCCCATGAGGCTTTCTTT. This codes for CASSSGGGAVPHEAFF.

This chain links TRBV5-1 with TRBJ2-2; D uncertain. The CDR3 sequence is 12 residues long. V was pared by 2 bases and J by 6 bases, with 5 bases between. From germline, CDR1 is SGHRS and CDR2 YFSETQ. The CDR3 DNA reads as TGCGCCAGCAGCTTTCCCCCCGGGGAGCTGTTTTTT. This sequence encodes CASSFPPGELFF.

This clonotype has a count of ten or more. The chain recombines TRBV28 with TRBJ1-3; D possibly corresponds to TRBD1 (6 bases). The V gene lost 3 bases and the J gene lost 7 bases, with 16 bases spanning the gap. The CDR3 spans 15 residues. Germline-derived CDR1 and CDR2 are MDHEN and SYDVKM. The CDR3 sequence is CASSFLGAQWNTIYF. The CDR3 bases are TGTGCCAGCAGTTTCTTGGGGGCCCAGTGGAACACCATATATTTT.

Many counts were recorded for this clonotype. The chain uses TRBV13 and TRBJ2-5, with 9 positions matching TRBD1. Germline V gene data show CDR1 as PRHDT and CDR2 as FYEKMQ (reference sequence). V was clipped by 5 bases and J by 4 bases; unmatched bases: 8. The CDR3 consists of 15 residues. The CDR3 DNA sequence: TGTGCCAGCAGCCGTGGGACAGGGATGGGAGAGACCCAGTACTTC. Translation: CASSRGTGMGETQYF.

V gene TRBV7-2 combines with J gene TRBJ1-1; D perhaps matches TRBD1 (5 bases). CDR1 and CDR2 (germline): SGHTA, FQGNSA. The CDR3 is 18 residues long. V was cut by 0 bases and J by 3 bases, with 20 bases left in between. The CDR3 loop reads CASSLAWQGRREDTEAFF. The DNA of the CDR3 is TGTGCCAGCAGCTTAGCATGGCAGGGACGGAGGGAGGACACTGAAGCTTTCTTT. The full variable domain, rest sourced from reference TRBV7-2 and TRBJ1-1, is GAGVSQSPSNKVTEKGKDVELRCDPISGHTALYWYRQSLGQGLEFLIYFQGNSAPDKSGLPSDRFSAERTGGSVSTLTIQRTQQEDSAVYLCASSLAWQGRREDTEAFFGQGTRLTVV.

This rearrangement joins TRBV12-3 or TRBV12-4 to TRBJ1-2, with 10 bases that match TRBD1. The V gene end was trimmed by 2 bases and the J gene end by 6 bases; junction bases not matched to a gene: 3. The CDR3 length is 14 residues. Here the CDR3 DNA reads TGTGCCAGCAGTTTATTTGGACAGGGGGATGGCTACACCTTC. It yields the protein CASSLFGQGDGYTF.